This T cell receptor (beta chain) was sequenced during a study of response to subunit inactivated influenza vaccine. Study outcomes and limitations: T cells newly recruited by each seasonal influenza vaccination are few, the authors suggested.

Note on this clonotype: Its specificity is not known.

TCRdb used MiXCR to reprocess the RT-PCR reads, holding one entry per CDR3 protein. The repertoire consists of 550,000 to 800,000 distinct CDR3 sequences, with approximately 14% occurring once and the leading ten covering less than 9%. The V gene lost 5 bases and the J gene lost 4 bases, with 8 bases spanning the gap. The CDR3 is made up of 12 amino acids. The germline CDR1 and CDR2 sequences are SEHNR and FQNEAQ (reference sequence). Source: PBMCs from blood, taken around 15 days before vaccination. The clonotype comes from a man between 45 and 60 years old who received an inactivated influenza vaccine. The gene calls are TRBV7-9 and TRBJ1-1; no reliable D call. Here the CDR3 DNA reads TGTGCCAGCAGCCCCCGGATCACTGAAGCTTTCTTT. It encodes CASSPRITEAFF.